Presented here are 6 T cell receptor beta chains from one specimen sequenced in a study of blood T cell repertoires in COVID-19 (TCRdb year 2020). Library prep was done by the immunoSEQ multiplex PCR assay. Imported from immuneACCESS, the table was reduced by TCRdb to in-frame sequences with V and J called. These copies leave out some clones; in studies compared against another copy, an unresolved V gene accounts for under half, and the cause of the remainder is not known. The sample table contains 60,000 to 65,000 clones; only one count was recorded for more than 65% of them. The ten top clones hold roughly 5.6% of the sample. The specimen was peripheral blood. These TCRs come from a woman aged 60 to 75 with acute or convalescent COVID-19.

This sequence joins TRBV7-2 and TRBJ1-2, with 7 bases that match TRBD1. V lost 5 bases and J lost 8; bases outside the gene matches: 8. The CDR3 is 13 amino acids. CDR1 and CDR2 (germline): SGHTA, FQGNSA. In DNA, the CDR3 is TGTGCCAGCAGCCAAACAGGGGTGAAAGGCTACACCTTC. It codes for CASSQTGVKGYTF.

The DNA for the CDR3 is TGTGCCAGCAGTTTATCCCAGAGAGGACTGTTTTTT. This codes for CASSLSQRGLFF. V and J are TRBV12-3 or TRBV12-4 and TRBJ1-4; D is uncertain. Trimming removed 2 bases from V and 13 bases from J, with 11 bases in between. This CDR3 is 12 amino acids long.

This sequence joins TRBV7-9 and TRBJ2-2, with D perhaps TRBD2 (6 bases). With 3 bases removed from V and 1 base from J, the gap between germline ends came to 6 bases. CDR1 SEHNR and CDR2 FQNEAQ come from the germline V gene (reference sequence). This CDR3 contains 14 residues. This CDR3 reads CASSLGGNTGELFF. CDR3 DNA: TGTGCCAGCAGCTTGGGGGGGAACACCGGGGAGCTGTTTTTT.

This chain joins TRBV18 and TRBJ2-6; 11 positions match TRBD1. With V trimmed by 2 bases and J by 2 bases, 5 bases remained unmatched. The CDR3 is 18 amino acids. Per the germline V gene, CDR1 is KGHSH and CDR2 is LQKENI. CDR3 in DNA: TGTGCCAGCTCACCATTAGGGACAGGGGGAACTGGGGCCAACGTCCTGACTTTC. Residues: CASSPLGTGGTGANVLTF.

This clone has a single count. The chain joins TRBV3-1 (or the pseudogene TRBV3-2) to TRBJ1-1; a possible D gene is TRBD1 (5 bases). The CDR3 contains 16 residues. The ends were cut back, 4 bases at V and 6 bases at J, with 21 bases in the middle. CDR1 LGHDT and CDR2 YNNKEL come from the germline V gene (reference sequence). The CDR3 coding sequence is TGTGCCAGCAGCCCACGGGGCGGGGGAATTGGACCTGAAGCTTTCTTT. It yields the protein CASSPRGGGIGPEAFF.

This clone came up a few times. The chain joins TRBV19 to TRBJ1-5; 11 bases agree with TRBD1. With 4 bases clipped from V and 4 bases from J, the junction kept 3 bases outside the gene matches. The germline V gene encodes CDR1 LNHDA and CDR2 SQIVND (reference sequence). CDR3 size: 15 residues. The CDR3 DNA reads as TGTGCCAGTAGTAAGGGACAGGGGGAAAATCAGCCCCAGCATTTT. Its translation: CASSKGQGENQPQHF.